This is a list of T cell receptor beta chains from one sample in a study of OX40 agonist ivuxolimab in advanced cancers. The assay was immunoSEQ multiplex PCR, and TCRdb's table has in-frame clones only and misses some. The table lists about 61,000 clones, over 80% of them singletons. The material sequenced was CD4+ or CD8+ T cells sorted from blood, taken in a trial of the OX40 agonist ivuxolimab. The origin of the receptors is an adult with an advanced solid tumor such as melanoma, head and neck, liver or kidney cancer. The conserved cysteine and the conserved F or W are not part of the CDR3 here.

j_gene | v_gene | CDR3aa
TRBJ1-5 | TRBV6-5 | ASSYLGTQH
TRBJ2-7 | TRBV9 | ASSVGRTSYEQY
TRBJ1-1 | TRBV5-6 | ASSFGGDGTEAF
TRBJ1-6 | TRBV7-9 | ASSSGQNSPLH
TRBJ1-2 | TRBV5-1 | ASSLQGLGYGYT
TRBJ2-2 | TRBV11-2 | ASSLVVGGELF
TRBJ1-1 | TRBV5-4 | ASSFEGVGTEAF
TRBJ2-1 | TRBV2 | ASTPNGQGAF
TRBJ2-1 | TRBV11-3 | ASSFDSSYNEQF
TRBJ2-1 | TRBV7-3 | ASSFAGTSGGLGQF
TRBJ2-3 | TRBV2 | ASSDQLGVGDTQY
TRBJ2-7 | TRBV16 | ASSQLFDGYSYEQY
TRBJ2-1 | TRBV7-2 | ASSLAPRMDDEQF
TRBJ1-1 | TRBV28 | ASSSPGMNTEAF
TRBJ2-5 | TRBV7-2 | ASSSGQPGQETQY
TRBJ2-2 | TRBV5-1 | ASSAFPREGANTGELF
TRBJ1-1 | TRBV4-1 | ASSYDRAYTEAF
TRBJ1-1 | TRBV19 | ASWGLGAGSEAF
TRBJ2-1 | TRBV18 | ASSSGTSSGNEQF
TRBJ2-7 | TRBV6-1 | ASSQGQGVYEQY
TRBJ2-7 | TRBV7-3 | ASSLCGGGRYEQY
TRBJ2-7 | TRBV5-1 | ASSYRGSTYEQY
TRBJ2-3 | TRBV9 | ASSASGGQVGDTQY
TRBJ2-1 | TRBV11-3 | ASSPGIAGGLYEQF
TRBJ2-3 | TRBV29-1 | SVERGVTDTQY
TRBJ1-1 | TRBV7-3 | ASSLTYGRGTEAF
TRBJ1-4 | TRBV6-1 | ASSDYGGVTNEKLF
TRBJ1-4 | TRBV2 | ASSEGEGEKLF
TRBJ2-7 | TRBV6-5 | ASSYSIQGRNEQY
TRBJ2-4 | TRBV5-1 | ASSSGDKNIQY
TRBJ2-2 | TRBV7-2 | ASSLVAANTGELF
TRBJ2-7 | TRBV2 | ASRVDSYEQY
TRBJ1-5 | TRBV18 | ASSPPGQQAYSNQPQH
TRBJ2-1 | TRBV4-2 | ASSQDPSVGYEQF
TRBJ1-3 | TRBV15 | ATSRDRGNSGNTIY
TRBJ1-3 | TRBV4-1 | ASSQPITAKPNTIY
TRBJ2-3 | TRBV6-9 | ASSRGGAGTDTQY
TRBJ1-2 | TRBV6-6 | ASRETGAQGNYGYT